This T cell receptor (beta chain) is from a study of cytomegalovirus exposure and HLA in healthy donors. Study outcomes and limitations: An Asian-associated ancestry cluster reportedly showed fewer N-insertions than the approximately 660-donor mean in a later analysis. TCR beta chains numbering 164 were designated cytomegalovirus-associated. V- and J-gene trimming in TCR beta was tied to a missense DCLRE1C variant by an analysis performed later.

Comments on this clone: The target antigen is unknown.

The PCR was carried out with 60 Vbeta primers and 13 Jbeta primers. Profiling relied on immunoSEQ multiplex PCR, and the TCRdb table lists in-frame clones only, not all of them. Of about 120,000 clones in the sample, 70% to 85% were seen once. Trimming cost V 5 bases and J 1 base, with 8 bases left between them. The CDR3 is 12 amino acids. Germline CDR1 reads GTSNPN; CDR2 reads SVGIG (reference sequence). The chain joins TRBV30 to TRBJ1-1; D perhaps matches TRBD1 (5 bases). The receptor's source is a young man in good health and CMV-seropositive. Sequenced: PBMCs. CDR3 protein: CAWDRGNTEAFF. CDR3 bases: TGTGCCTGGGATAGGGGGAACACTGAAGCTTTCTTT.